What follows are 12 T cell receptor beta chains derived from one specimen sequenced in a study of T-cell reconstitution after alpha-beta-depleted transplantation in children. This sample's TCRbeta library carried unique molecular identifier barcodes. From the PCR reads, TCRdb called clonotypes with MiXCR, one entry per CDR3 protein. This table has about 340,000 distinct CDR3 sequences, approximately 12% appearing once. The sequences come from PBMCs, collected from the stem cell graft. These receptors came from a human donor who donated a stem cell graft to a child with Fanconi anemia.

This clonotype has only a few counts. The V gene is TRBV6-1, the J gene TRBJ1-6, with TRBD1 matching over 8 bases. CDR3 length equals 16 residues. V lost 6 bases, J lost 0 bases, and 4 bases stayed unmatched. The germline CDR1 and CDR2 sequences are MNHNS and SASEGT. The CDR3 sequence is CASRDRVGSYNSPLHF. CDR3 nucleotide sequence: TGTGCCAGCAGGGACAGGGTGGGCTCCTATAATTCACCCCTCCACTTT.

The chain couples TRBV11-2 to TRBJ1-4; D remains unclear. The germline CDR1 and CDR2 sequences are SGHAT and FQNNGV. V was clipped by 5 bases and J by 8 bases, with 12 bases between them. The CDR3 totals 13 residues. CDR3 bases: TGTGCCAGCAGCATCAAAGACACAGAAAAACTGTTTTTT. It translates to CASSIKDTEKLFF.

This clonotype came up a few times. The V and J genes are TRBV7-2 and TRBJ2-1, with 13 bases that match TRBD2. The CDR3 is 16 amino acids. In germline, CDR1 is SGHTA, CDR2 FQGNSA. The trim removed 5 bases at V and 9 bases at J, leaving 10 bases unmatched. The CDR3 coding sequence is TGTGCCAGCAGCCAATCACTAGCGGGGGGGACTTTTGAGCAGTTCTTC. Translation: CASSQSLAGGTFEQFF.

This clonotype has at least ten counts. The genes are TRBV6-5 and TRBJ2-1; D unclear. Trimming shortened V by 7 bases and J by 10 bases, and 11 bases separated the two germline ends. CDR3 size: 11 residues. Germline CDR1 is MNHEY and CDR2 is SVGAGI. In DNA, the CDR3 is TGTGCCAGCAAGCATGGGTGGGAGCAGTTCTTC. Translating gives CASKHGWEQFF.

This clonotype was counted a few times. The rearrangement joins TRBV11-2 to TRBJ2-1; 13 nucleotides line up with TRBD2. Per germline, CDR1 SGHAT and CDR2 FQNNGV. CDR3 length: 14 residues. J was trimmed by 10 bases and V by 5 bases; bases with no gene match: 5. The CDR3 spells CASSPPGLAGEQFF. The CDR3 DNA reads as TGTGCCAGCAGCCCACCGGGACTAGCGGGGGAGCAGTTCTTC.

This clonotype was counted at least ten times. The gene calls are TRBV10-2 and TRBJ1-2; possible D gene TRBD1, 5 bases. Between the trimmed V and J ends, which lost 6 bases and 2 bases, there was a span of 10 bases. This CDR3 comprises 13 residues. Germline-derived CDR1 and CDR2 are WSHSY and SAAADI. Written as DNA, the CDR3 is TGCGCCAGCAGGGAGACAGCCAACTATGGCTACACCTTC. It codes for CASRETANYGYTF.

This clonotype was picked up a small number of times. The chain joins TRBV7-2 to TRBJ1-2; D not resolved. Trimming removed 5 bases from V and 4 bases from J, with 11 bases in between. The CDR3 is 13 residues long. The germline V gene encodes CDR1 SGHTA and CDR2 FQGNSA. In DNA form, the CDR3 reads TGTGCCAGCAGCCCTCGTGATGGCTATGGCTACACCTTC. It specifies CASSPRDGYGYTF.

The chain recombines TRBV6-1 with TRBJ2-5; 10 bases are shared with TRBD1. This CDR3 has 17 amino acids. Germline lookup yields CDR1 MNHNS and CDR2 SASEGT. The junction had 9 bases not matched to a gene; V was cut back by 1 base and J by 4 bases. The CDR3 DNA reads TGTGCCAGCAGTGAAGAGATTGGGGACAGGGGACGAGAGACCCAGTACTTC. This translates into CASSEEIGDRGRETQYF.

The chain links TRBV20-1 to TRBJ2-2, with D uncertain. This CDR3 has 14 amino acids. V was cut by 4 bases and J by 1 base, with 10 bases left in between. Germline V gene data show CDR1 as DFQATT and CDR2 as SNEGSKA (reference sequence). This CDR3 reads CSAKRDQNTGELFF. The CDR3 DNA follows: TGCAGTGCTAAAAGAGATCAGAACACCGGGGAGCTGTTTTTT.

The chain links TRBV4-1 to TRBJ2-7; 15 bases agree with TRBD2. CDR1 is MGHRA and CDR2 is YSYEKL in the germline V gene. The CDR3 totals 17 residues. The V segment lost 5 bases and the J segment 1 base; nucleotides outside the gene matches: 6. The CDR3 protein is CASSRTSGGARSYEQYF. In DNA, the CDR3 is TGCGCCAGCAGCAGGACTAGCGGGGGGGCAAGATCCTACGAGCAGTACTTC.

CDR3 bases: TGCGCCAGCAGCTTGGGGTATGCCTCGAACACTGAAGCTTTCTTT. It is translated as CASSLGYASNTEAFF. The chain is built from TRBV5-1 and TRBJ1-1; D not resolved. The CDR3 is 15 amino acids. Germline lookup yields CDR1 SGHRS and CDR2 YFSETQ. V was trimmed by 0 bases and J by 1 base, leaving 10 bases between them.

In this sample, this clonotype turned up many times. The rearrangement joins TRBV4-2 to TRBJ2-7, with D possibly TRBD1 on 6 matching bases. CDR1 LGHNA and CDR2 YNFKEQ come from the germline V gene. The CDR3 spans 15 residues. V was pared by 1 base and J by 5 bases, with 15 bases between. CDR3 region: CASSQGGLVSHEQYF. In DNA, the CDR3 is TGTGCCAGCAGCCAAGGGGGGCTAGTCTCTCACGAGCAGTACTTC.